The entry below gives a single T cell receptor beta chain sequence along with its context. CDR3 length: 17 residues. The V gene end was trimmed by 4 bases and the J gene end by 0 bases; junction bases not matched to a gene: 11. CDR1 is SGHRS and CDR2 is YFSETQ in the germline V gene. This sample is drawn from a study of control samples from healthy donors and cancer patients. The method was immunoSEQ multiplex PCR; TCRdb's version includes in-frame clones alone and lacks a portion of them. The repertoire includes some 120,000 clones, approximately 90% of them detected once, and less than 9.5% sits in the top ten.

The origin of this receptor is a young woman in good health. This chain connects TRBV5-1 to TRBJ1-2, with 8 nucleotides matching TRBD1. Material: blood. Written as DNA, the CDR3 is TGCGCCAGCAGCCCTGACGTCGGACAGGGCTCTAACTATGGCTACACCTTC. Protein sequence: CASSPDVGQGSNYGYTF.